The clone carrying this T cell receptor beta chain was picked up a small number of times. A second roughly 7 to 11 cycle PCR used barcoded and J-beta primers. MiXCR, applied by TCRdb to the 5' RACE reads, yields one record per CDR3 protein. The sample has 950,000 to 1,200,000 distinct CDR3 sequences; 35% to 45% are singletons. The sample comes from a study of blood T cells in healthy people across ages. Per germline, CDR1 ENHRY and CDR2 SYGVKD. V lost 5 bases, J lost 1 base, and 11 bases lay in between. The CDR3 consists of 14 residues. The clonotype originates from a man between 18 and 29 years old in good health. The source material was blood. The chain couples TRBV10-3 to TRBJ1-1; no clear D gene. The CDR3 bases are TGTGCCATCAGTCCCATCCCCGAGAACACTGAAGCTTTCTTT. This sequence encodes CAISPIPENTEAFF.